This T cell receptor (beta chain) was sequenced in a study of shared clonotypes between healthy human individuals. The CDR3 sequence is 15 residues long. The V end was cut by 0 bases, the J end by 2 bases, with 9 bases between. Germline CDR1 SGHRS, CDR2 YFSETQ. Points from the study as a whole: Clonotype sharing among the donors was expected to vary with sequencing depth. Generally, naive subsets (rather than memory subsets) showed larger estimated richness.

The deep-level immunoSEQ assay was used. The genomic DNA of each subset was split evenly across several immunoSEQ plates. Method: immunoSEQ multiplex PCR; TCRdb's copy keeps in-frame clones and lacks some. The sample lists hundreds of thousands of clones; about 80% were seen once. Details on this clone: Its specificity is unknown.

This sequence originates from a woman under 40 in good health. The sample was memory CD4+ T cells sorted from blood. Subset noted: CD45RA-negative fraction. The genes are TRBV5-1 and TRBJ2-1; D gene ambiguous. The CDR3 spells CASSLDNVAYNEQFF. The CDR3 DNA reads TGCGCCAGCAGCTTGGACAATGTAGCCTACAATGAGCAGTTCTTC.